This TCR beta chain is drawn from a study of OX40 agonist ivuxolimab in advanced cancers. Libraries were prepared by immunoSEQ multiplex PCR; TCRdb keeps only in-frame clonotypes and omits some of them. The data contain 70,000 to 90,000 clones, around 89% of them singletons. CDR1 LNHDA and CDR2 SQIVND come from the germline V gene (reference sequence). The trim removed 7 bases at V and 3 bases at J, leaving 6 bases unmatched. The CDR3 has 15 residues. The gene calls are TRBV19 and TRBJ2-2; 9 positions match TRBD1. The TCR sequence derives from an adult with an advanced solid tumor such as melanoma, head and neck, liver or kidney cancer. The starting material was CD4+ or CD8+ T cells sorted from blood, obtained in a trial of the OX40 agonist ivuxolimab. The CDR3 DNA sequence: TGTGCCAGTAAGGACAGGGGCCCCGACACCGGGGAGCTGTTTTTT. This sequence encodes CASKDRGPDTGELFF.